These 3 T cell receptor beta chains share one sample of origin, sequenced in a study of Ad26.COV2.S vaccination and SARS-CoV-2 variants. Treatment described: some 20 received Ad26.COV2.S at low or high dose, single or two shots; about 5 received placebo; per-sample allocation not given. The study sampled participants on day 63 after the first vaccine or placebo injection. TCRdb's copy holds only in-frame clones and misses some; the assay was immunoSEQ multiplex PCR. This table holds approximately 420,000 clones, roughly 88% found once. This material consisted of peripheral blood, taken in a trial of Ad26.COV2.S vaccine versus placebo. The receptors here all came from a person between 18 and 65 years old who received the Ad26.COV2.S COVID-19 vaccine or a placebo.

The gene calls are TRBV6-5 and TRBJ2-7, with no clear D. The CDR3 totals 14 residues. With 5 bases removed from V and 2 bases from J, the gap between germline ends came to 13 bases. In germline, CDR1 is MNHEY, CDR2 SVGAGI. CDR3 DNA: TGTGCCAGCAGTAGGGCGGCAAGTCCCTACGAGCAGTACTTC. Amino acid sequence: CASSRAASPYEQYF.

The CDR3: CASSLVRAGGRETQYF. CDR3 bases: TGTGCCAGCAGCTTAGTGCGGGCAGGGGGGAGAGAGACCCAGTACTTC. The chain is built from TRBV7-9 and TRBJ2-5, with D perhaps matching TRBD1 (7 bases). Trimming took 1 base from V and 4 from J, leaving 16 bases between them. The CDR3 is 16 residues long. Germline loops: CDR1 SEHNR, CDR2 FQNEAQ (reference sequence).

V is TRBV13 and J is TRBJ2-7; the match to TRBD1 covers 7 bases. The CDR3 loop spans 14 amino acids. The V segment lost 0 bases and the J segment 6 bases; nucleotides outside the gene matches: 5. Germline V gene sequence: CDR1 PRHDT, CDR2 FYEKMQ (reference sequence). The CDR3 DNA follows: TGTGCCAGCAGCTTAGGCCAGGGGGTGACCGAGCAGTACTTC. As protein: CASSLGQGVTEQYF.